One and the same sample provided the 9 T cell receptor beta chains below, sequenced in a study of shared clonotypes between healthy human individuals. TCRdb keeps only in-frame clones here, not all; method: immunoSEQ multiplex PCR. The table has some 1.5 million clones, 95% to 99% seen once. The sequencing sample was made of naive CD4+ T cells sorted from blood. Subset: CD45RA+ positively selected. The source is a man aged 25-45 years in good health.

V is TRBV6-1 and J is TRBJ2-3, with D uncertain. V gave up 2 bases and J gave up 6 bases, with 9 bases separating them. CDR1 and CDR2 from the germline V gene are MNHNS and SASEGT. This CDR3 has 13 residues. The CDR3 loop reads CASSEYRSDTQYF. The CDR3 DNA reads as TGTGCCAGCAGTGAATATCGGAGTGATACGCAGTATTTT.

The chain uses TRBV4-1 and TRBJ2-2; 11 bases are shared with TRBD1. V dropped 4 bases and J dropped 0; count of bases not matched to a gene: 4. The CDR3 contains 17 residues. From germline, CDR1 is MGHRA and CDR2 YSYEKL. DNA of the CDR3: TGCGCCAGCAGCCCCAGGGGACAGGGGGCGAACACCGGGGAGCTGTTTTTT. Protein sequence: CASSPRGQGANTGELFF.

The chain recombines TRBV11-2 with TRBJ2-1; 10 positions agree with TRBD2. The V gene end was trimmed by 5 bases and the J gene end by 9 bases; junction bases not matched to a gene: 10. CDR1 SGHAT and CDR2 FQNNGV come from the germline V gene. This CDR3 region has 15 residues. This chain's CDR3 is CASSRDLAGVFEQFF. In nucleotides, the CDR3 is TGTGCCAGCAGCCGGGATCTAGCGGGAGTGTTTGAGCAGTTCTTC. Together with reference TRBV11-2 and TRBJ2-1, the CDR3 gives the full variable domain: EAGVAQSPRYKIIEKRQSVAFWCNPISGHATLYWYQQILGQGPKLLIQFQNNGVVDDSQLPKDRFSAERLKGVDSTLKIQPAKLEDSAVYLCASSRDLAGVFEQFFGPGTRLTVL.

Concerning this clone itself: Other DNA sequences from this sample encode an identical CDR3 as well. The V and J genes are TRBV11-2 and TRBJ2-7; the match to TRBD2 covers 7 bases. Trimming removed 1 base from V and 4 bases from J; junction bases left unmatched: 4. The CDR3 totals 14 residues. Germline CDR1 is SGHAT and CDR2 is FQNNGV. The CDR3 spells CASSLAGGSYEQYF. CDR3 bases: TGTGCCAGCAGCTTAGCGGGAGGATCGTACGAGCAGTACTTC.

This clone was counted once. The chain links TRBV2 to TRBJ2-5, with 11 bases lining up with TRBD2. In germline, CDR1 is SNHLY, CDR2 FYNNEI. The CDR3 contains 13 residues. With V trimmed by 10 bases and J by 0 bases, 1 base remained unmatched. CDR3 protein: CATGLADQETQYF. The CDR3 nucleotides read TGTGCCACGGGACTAGCGGACCAAGAGACCCAGTACTTC.

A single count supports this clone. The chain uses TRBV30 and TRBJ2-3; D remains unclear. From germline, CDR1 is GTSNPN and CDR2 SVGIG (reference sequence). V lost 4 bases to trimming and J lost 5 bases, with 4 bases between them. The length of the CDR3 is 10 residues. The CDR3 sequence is CAWKGDTQYF. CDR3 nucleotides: TGTGCCTGGAAGGGAGATACGCAGTATTTT.

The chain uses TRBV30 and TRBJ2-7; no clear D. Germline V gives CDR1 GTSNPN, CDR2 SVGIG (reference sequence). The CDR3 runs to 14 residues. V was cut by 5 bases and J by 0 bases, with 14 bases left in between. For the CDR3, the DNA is TGTGCCTGGCGTCCAGCAGTTACCTCCTACGAGCAGTACTTC. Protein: CAWRPAVTSYEQYF.

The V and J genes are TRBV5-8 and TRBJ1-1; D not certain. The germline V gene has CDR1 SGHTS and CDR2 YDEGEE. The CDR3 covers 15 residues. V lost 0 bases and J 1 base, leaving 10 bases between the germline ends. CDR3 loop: CASSLAKSQNTEAFF. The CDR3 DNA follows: TGTGCCAGCAGCTTGGCCAAGAGCCAGAACACTGAAGCTTTCTTT.

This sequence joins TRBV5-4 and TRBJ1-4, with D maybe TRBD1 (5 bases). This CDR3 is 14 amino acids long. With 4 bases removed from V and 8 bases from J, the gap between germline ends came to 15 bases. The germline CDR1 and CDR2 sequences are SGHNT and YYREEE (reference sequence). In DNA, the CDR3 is TGTGCCAGCAGCCAGATCGGGACGGTCGAAAAACTGTTTTTT. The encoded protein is CASSQIGTVEKLFF.